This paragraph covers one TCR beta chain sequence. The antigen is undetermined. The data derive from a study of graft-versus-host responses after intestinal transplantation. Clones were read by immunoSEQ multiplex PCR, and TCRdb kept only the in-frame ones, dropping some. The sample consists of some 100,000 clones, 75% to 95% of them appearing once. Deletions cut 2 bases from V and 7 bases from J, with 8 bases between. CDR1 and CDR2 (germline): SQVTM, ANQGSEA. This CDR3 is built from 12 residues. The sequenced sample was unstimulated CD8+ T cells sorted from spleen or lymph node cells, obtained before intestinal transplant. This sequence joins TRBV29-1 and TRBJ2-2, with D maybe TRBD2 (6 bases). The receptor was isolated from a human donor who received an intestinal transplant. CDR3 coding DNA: TGCAGCGTTGAAAGGGGAGGCGGGGAGCTGTTTTTT. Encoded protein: CSVERGGGELFF.